A single sample is the source of the 5 T cell receptor beta chains below, sequenced in a study of T cells in Graves' hyperthyroidism and ophthalmopathy (dated 2019 in TCRdb). The library was produced with multiplex PCR. TCRdb records Illumina HiSeq 2000 as the sequencer. TCR beta CDR3 regions were amplified from RNA transcripts. For the first round of RT-PCR on the TCR CDR3, the HTBI primer set was used together with the Qiagen OneStep RT-PCR kit. TCRdb trimmed public reads at Q25 via fastp, called clones via MiXCR and kept in-frame beta chains. Entries that share a CDR3 protein sequence are merged under the most common genes and DNA. This sample has about 500,000 distinct CDR3 sequences in its table, and over 15% of those were observed once. The ten biggest clones cover around 19% of the sample. Sequencing was performed on blood. Receptors originate from a woman between 18 and 29 years old with Graves' hyperthyroidism.

The DNA for the CDR3 is TGTGCCAGCTCACCACGGTTGCAGGGATACAACGAGGGCCCTGAAGCTTTCTTT. This sequence encodes CASSPRLQGYNEGPEAFF. The gene calls are TRBV18 and TRBJ1-1, with a possible D match to TRBD1 (5 bases). The V gene lost 1 base and the J gene lost 6 bases, with 24 bases spanning the gap. There are 18 residues in the CDR3. Per germline, CDR1 KGHSH and CDR2 LQKENI.

This clonotype was observed a handful of times. This sequence joins TRBV18 and TRBJ2-1; TRBD2 agrees at 9 bases. The CDR3 length is 16 residues. The ends lost 2 bases at V and 9 bases at J; junction bases unmatched: 11. Germline assignment: CDR1 KGHSH and CDR2 LQKENI. This CDR3 is CASSPVVKREAGEQFF. The DNA for the CDR3 is TGTGCCAGCTCACCAGTGGTCAAGCGGGAGGCGGGTGAGCAGTTCTTC.

This clonotype was recorded many times. The rearrangement joins TRBV5-1 to TRBJ2-3; perhaps D is TRBD1 or TRBD2 (5 bases each). V lost 9 bases and J 2 bases, leaving 16 bases between the germline ends. CDR3 length: 14 amino acids. Germline loops: CDR1 SGHRS, CDR2 YFSETQ. DNA for the CDR3: TGCGCCACCCACCTGGGGGAGTCCACAGATACGCAGTATTTT. Protein sequence: CATHLGESTDTQYF.

CDR3 DNA sequence: TGCAGTGCTAGTTCTCCGCCTACGGAGACCCAGTACTTC. Translation gives CSASSPPTETQYF. The chain has TRBV20-1 and TRBJ2-5; D call uncertain. Germline V gives CDR1 DFQATT, CDR2 SNEGSKA (reference sequence). Trimming took 3 bases from V and 5 from J, leaving 13 bases between them. This CDR3 contains 13 residues.

The J gene is TRBJ2-3, the V gene TRBV6-1; D might be TRBD2 (5 bases). V dropped 6 bases and J dropped 6 bases, with 16 bases sitting between them. Germline CDR1 reads MNHNS; CDR2 reads SASEGT. This CDR3 has 14 amino acids. CDR3 loop: CASRPHLAPDTQYF. The CDR3 DNA is TGTGCCAGCAGACCGCACCTAGCTCCGGATACGCAGTATTTT.